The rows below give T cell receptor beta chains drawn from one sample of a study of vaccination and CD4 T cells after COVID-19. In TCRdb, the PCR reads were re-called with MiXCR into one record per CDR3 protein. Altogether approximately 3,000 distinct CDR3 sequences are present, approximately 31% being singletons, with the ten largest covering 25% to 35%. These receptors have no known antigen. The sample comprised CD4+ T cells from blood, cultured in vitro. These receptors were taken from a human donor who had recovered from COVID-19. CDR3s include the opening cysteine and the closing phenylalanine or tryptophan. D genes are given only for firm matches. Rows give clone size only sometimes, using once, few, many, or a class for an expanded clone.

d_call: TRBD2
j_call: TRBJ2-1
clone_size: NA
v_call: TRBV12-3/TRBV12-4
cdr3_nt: TGTGCCAGCAGTTTTCTCCTACTAGCGGAGCAGTTCTTC
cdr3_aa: CASSFLLLAEQFF

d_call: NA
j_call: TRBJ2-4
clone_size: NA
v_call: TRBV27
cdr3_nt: TGTGCCAGCAGTTTTAAACAGGGAAACATTCAGTACTTC
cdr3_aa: CASSFKQGNIQYF

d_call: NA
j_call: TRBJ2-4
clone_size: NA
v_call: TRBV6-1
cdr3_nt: TGTGCCAGCAGCCCCCTGTCCACTAACGCAGCCAAAAACATTCAGTACTTC
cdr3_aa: CASSPLSTNAAKNIQYF

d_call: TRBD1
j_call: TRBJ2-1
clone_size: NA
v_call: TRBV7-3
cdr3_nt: TGTGCCAGCAGCTTAGACAGGGGGTCCTACAATGAGCAGTTCTTC
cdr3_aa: CASSLDRGSYNEQFF

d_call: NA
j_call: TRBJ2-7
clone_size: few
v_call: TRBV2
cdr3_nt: TGTGCCAGCCGCCGGACAGATAACTCCTACGAGCAGTACTTC
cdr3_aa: CASRRTDNSYEQYF

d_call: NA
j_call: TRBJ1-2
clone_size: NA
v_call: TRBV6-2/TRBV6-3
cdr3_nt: TGTGCCAGCAGTTCGATTCAGGATCCCTATGGCTACACCTTC
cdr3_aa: CASSSIQDPYGYTF

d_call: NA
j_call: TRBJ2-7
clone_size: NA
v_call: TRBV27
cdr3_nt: TGTGCCAGCAGTTTATCGCTGGGAACCTTGCTGTACGAGCAGTACTTC
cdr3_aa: CASSLSLGTLLYEQYF

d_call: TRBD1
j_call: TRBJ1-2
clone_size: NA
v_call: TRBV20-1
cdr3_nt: TGCAGTGCTTCGGACAGGGTTGGCTATGGCTACACCTTC
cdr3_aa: CSASDRVGYGYTF

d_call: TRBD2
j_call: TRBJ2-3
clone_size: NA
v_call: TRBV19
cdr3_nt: TGTGCCAGTAGTAAGTGGACTAGCGGTGGCACAGATACGCAGTATTTT
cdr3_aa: CASSKWTSGGTDTQYF

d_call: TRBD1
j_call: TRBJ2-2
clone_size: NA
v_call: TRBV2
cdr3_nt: TGTGCCAGCAGAGCGACAGGGGCGAACACCGGGGAGCTGTTTTTT
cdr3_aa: CASRATGANTGELFF

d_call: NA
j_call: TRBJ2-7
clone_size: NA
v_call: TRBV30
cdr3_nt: TGTGCCTGGACCGGTCCCGGGAGCACCTACGAGCAGTACTTC
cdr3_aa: CAWTGPGSTYEQYF

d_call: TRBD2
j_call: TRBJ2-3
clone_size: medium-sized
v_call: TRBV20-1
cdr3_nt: TGCAGTGCTCTCGGGACTAGCGGGGTTACAGATACGCAGTATTTT
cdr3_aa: CSALGTSGVTDTQYF

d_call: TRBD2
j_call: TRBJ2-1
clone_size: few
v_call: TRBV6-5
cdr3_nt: TGTGCCAGCAGTTACGGGACTAGCGGGGCCCTCAATGAGCAGTTCTTC
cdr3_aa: CASSYGTSGALNEQFF

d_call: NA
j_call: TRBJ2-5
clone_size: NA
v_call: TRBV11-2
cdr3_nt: TGTGTCAGCAGCTTTGGGGGGAGGCTCCAAGAGACCCAGTACTTC
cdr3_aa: CVSSFGGRLQETQYF

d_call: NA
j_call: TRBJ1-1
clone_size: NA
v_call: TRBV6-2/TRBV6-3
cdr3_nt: TGTGCCAGCCGTGCGGGGGATTTAAATACTGAAGCTTTCTTT
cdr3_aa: CASRAGDLNTEAFF

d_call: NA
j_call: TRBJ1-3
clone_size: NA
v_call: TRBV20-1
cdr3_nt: TGCAGTGCTAGAGATCAAGGGGGAAACACCATATATTTT
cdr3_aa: CSARDQGGNTIYF

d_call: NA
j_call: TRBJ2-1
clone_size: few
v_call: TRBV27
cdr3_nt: TGTGCCAGCAGTCCGGGGACAACCTCCTACAATGAGCAGTTCTTC
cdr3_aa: CASSPGTTSYNEQFF

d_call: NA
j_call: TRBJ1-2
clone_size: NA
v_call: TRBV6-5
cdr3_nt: TGTGCCAGCAGTTCCACCGGAGGACCTTCTAACTATGGCTACACCTTC
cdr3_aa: CASSSTGGPSNYGYTF

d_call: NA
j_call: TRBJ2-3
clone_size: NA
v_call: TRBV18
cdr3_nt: TGTGCCAGCTCACCATTCGAGAGTCTCACAGATACGCAGTATTTT
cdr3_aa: CASSPFESLTDTQYF

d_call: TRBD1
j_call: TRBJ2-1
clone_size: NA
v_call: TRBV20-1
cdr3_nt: TGCAGTGCTAGAGAGGAGGACCGGATACGACAGGGGGCTGGTGAGCAGTTCTTC
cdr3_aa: CSAREEDRIRQGAGEQFF

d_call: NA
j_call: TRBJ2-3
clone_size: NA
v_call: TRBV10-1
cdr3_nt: TGCGCCAGCAGTGAGGGTCGAAGTAGCACAGATACGCAGTATTTT
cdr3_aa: CASSEGRSSTDTQYF

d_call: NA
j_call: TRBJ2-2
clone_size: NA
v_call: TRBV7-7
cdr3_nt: TGTGCTAGCAGCTTAGATCAGGCCGGGGAGCTGTTTTTT
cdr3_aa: CASSLDQAGELFF

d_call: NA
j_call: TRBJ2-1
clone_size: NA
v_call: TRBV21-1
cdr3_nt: TGTGCCAGCAGCAAAGGGGACAACTCCTACAATGAGCAGTTCTTC
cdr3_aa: CASSKGDNSYNEQFF

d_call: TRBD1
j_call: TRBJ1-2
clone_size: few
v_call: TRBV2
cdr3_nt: TGTGCCAGCAGTCCCTCGACAGGGGCTCGCTATGGCTACACCTTC
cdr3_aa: CASSPSTGARYGYTF

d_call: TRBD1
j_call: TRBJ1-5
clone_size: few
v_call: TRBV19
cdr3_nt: TGTGCCAGTAGTATAAGGGCCAGGGGGGCCAATCAGCCCCAGCATTTT
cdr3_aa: CASSIRARGANQPQHF

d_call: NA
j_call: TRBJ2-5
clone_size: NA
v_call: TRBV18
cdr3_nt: TGTGCCAGCTCACCGTGGGGGACTCAAGAGACCCAGTACTTC
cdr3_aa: CASSPWGTQETQYF

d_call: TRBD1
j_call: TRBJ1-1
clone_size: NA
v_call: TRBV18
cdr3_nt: TGTGCCAGCTCACCCAAACAGGGGGCGTCCACTGAAGCTTTCTTT
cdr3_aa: CASSPKQGASTEAFF

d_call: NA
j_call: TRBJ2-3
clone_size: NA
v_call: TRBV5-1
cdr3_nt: TGCGCCAGCAGCGATGGTAGCGAAGATACGCAGTATTTT
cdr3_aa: CASSDGSEDTQYF

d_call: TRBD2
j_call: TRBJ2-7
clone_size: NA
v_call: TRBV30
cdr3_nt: TGTGCCTGGAGACTAGCGGGGGACGAGCAGTACTTC
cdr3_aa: CAWRLAGDEQYF

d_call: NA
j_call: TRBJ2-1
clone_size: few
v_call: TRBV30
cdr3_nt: TGTGCCTGGAGCCAAACCCTGGATGAGCAGTTCTTC
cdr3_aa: CAWSQTLDEQFF

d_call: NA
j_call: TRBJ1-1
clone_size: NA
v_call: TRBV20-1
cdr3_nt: TGCAGTGCTTTTGCTCAGGGGTGGGGAACTGAAGCTTTCTTT
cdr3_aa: CSAFAQGWGTEAFF

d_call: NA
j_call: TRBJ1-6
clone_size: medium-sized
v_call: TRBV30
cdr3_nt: TGTGCCTGGAGAGTTACCTATAATTCACCCCTCCACTTT
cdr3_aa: CAWRVTYNSPLHF

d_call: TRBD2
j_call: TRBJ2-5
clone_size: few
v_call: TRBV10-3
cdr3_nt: TGTGCCATCAGCGATCGGGGAGGGGAGACCCAGTACTTC
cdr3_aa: CAISDRGGETQYF

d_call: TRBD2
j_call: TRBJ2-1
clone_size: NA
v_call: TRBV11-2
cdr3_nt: TGTGCCAGCAGTCCGACCGGGACTAGCGGGGGGCCTTCTTACAATGAGCAGTTCTTC
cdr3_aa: CASSPTGTSGGPSYNEQFF

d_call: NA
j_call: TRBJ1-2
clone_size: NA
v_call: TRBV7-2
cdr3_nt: TGTGCCAGCAGCCCTAGCCCCACAGGATTGGATGGCTACACCTTC
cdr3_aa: CASSPSPTGLDGYTF

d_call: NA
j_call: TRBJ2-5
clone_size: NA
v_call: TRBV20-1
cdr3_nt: TGCAGTGCTTCAATACCCGAGGGTTCAGTGTGGGAGACCCAGTACTTC
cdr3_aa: CSASIPEGSVWETQYF

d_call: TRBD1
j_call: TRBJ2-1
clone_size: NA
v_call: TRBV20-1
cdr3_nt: TGCAGTGCCGACAGGGCCAATGAGCAGTTCTTC
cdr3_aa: CSADRANEQFF

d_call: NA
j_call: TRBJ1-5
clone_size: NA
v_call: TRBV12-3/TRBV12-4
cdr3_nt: TGTGCCAGCAGTTTAGCAGGGTTGAGTCAGCCCCAGCATTTT
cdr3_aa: CASSLAGLSQPQHF

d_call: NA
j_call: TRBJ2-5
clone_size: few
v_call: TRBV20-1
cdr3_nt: TGCAGTGCTCCCCAATCGGGGGGCGCGGGGGAGACCCAGTACTTC
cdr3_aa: CSAPQSGGAGETQYF

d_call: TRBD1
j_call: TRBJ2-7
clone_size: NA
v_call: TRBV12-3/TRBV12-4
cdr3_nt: TGTGCCAGCAGTTTAGCGACAGGGGCCGGCTACGAGCAGTACTTC
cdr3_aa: CASSLATGAGYEQYF

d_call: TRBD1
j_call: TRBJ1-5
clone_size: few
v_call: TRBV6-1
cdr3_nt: TGTGCCAGCAGCCCAGCACAGGGGTTTCAGCCCCAGCATTTT
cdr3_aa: CASSPAQGFQPQHF

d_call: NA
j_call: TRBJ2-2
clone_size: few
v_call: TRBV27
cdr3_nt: TGTGCCAGCAGTTTGGAGTATAACACCGGGGAGCTGTTTTTT
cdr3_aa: CASSLEYNTGELFF

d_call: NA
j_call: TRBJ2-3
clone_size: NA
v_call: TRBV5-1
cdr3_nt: TGCGCCAGCAGCTTGGACGACAGCACAGATACGCAGTATTTT
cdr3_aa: CASSLDDSTDTQYF

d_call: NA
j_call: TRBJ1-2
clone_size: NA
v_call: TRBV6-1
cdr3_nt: TGTGCCAGCACCCAGGGTAGGGGCGTCTATAGCTACACCTTC
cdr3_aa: CASTQGRGVYSYTF

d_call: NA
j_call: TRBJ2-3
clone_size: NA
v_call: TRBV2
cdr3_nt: TGTGCCGGGAACCGGGACTTCTCCACAGATACGCAGTATTTT
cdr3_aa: CAGNRDFSTDTQYF

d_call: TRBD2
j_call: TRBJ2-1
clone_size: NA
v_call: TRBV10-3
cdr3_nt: TGTGCCATCAGTGGTATAGCGGGGGGCACCTACAATGAGCAGTTCTTC
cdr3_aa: CAISGIAGGTYNEQFF

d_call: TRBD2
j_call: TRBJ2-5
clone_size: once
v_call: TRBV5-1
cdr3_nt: TGCGCCAGCAGCTTGGATACTAGCGGGGGTTACCAAGAGACCCAGTACTTC
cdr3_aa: CASSLDTSGGYQETQYF

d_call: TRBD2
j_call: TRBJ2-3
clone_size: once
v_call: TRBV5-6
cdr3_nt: TGTGCCAGCAGCTTCCCGGGACTAGCGGGGGGTCCACCCACAGATACGCAGTATTTT
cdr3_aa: CASSFPGLAGGPPTDTQYF

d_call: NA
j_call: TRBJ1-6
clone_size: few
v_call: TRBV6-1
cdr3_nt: TGTGCCAGCAGGCCTCAGGTAATCTGGCCCCTCCACTTT
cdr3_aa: CASRPQVIWPLHF

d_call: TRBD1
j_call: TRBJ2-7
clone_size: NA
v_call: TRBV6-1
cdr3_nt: TGTGCCAGCAGTGACCCAGGGGGCGTGGGGCAGTACTTC
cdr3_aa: CASSDPGGVGQYF

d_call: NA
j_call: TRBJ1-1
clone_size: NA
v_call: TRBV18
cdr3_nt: TGTGCCAGCTCACTCCTGGACATGAACACTGAAGCTTTCTTT
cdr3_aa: CASSLLDMNTEAFF